A few counts support the clone carrying this T cell receptor beta chain. Its antigen remains unknown. Unique molecular identifiers were used in preparing the TCRbeta library. From the PCR reads, TCRdb called clonotypes with MiXCR, one entry per CDR3 protein. The data contain around 700,000 distinct CDR3 sequences, over 10% of them seen just once; the ten biggest clones take up 0.75% to 0.85%. This entry is derived from a study of T-cell reconstitution after alpha-beta-depleted transplantation in children. General observations from the study: In some patients, recipient T cells and intrathymic progenitors surviving conditioning explained high day-60 diversity.

The CDR3 totals 17 residues. In germline, CDR1 is SGHKS, CDR2 YYEKEE (reference sequence). Unmatched junction bases numbered 8, after V lost 0 bases and J lost 2 bases. The chain is built from TRBV5-5 and TRBJ2-1; 7 bases map to TRBD2. Here the sequenced sample was PBMCs, taken before TCRalphabeta/CD19-depleted stem cell transplant. This TCR was recovered from a girl aged 2 to 9 with congenital amegakaryocytic thrombocytopenia, due to receive a stem cell transplant. As DNA, the CDR3 is TGTGCCAGCAGCTTGGGCCTGGCGGGAGTCCCCTACAATGAGCAGTTCTTC. This sequence encodes CASSLGLAGVPYNEQFF. The full variable domain, completed using reference TRBV5-5 and TRBJ2-1, is DAGVTQSPTHLIKTRGQQVTLRCSPISGHKSVSWYQQVLGQGPQFIFQYYEKEERGRGNFPDRFSARQFPNYSSELNVNALLLGDSALYLCASSLGLAGVPYNEQFFGPGTRLTVL.